One sample yielded the 32 T cell receptor beta chains listed below, sequenced in a study of T cell changes during pregnancy in multiple sclerosis. Profiled with immunoSEQ multiplex PCR; TCRdb holds only in-frame clones, not every one. Altogether 95,000 to 100,000 clones are present, roughly 94% being singletons, with the ten largest covering approximately 2.4%. The specimen was peripheral blood, collected after pregnancy. Source of these receptors: a female donor in good health, enrolled as a control in a pregnancy study.

The chain combines TRBV30 with TRBJ2-5; the match to TRBD2 covers 9 bases. CDR3 length: 12 residues. Germline assignment: CDR1 GTSNPN and CDR2 SVGIG (reference sequence). V lost 5 bases to trimming and J lost 3 bases; unmatched junction nucleotides: 1. The CDR3 sequence is CAWRLAEETQYF. The DNA for the CDR3 is TGTGCCTGGCGACTAGCGGAAGAGACCCAGTACTTC.

The rearrangement uses TRBV6-1 and TRBJ2-5, with 9 bases identical to TRBD2. Germline trimming cut 5 bases from V and 7 bases from J; bases unmatched to any gene: 11. Germline-derived CDR1 and CDR2 are MNHNS and SASEGT. The CDR3 length is 15 residues. The CDR3 is CASSPGTSPPGTQYF. The CDR3 DNA follows: TGTGCCAGCAGTCCTGGGACTAGCCCACCGGGGACCCAGTACTTC.

The V call is TRBV5-1, the J call TRBJ1-2, with a possible D match to TRBD1 (6 bases). Looked up from germline, CDR1 is SGHRS and CDR2 is YFSETQ. Trimming left V 5 bases short and J 4 bases short, with 15 bases between. The CDR3 is 14 amino acids. This CDR3 is CASSSGGATYGYTF. The CDR3 region has the DNA TGCGCCAGCAGTTCGGGGGGCGCCACCTATGGCTACACCTTC.

The V and J genes are TRBV19 and TRBJ1-1, with TRBD1 identical over 7 bases. Germline V gene data show CDR1 as LNHDA and CDR2 as SQIVND (reference sequence). Trimming removed 10 bases from V and 1 base from J; junction bases left unmatched: 9. This CDR3 is 14 amino acids long. CDR3 bases: TGTGCCACAAAACAGGGGCCAGGGAACACTGAAGCTTTCTTT. Its protein product is CATKQGPGNTEAFF.

This chain uses TRBV2 with TRBJ1-3, with a tentative D call TRBD1 (5 bases). The CDR3 is 15 amino acids. Germline V gene sequence: CDR1 SNHLY, CDR2 FYNNEI. V was trimmed by 3 bases and J by 3 bases, leaving 12 bases between them. CDR3 region: CASSDQGVIGNTIYF. CDR3 nucleotide sequence: TGTGCCAGCAGTGATCAGGGTGTTATTGGAAACACCATATATTTT.

The chain couples TRBV28 to TRBJ2-7; 12 bases align to TRBD2. CDR1 and CDR2 from the germline V gene are MDHEN and SYDVKM. Trimming took 4 bases from V and 3 from J; bases not matched to a gene: 4. The CDR3 length is 15 residues. The CDR3 loop is CASSSTSGGRYEQYF. CDR3 DNA sequence: TGTGCCAGCAGTTCGACTAGCGGGGGCCGCTACGAGCAGTACTTC.

The chain has TRBV6-1 and TRBJ2-7, with TRBD2 matching 7 bases. J was trimmed by 2 bases and V by 5 bases; bases with no gene match: 9. The CDR3 extends over 15 amino acids. The germline V gene has CDR1 MNHNS and CDR2 SASEGT. Written as DNA, the CDR3 is TGTGCCAGCAGTTCCATAAAACTAGCGCCCTACGAGCAGTACTTC. Translating gives CASSSIKLAPYEQYF.

The genes are TRBV6-5 and TRBJ2-5, with D possibly being TRBD1 (6 bases). Germline CDR1 is MNHEY and CDR2 is SVGAGI. V was clipped by 4 bases and J by 1 base, with 16 bases between them. This CDR3 has 16 residues. CDR3 in amino acids: CASSCPTGRIQETQYF. Here the CDR3 DNA reads TGTGCCAGCAGTTGCCCTACAGGGCGTATCCAAGAGACCCAGTACTTC.

This chain connects TRBV19 to TRBJ1-1, with 7 bases that match TRBD1. V was clipped by 3 bases and J by 4 bases; unmatched bases: 5. The CDR3 spans 14 residues. Germline assignment: CDR1 LNHDA and CDR2 SQIVND (reference sequence). The CDR3: CASSIPGQSTEAFF. CDR3 sequence (DNA): TGTGCCAGTAGTATCCCGGGACAGAGCACTGAAGCTTTCTTT.

The chain combines TRBV4-2 with TRBJ1-4, with 7 bases fitting TRBD1. This CDR3 region has 14 residues. Trimming removed 4 bases from V and 4 bases from J; junction bases left unmatched: 3. CDR1 is LGHNA, CDR2 YNFKEQ, per germline. The CDR3 nucleotides read TGTGCCAGCAGCCCGGGGGACAGTAATGAAAAACTGTTTTTT. This translates into CASSPGDSNEKLFF.

This clone was seen only once. Within the sample, other DNA sequences also encode this same CDR3. The chain uses TRBV6-5 and TRBJ1-5; weak D call: TRBD1 (5 bases). CDR1 and CDR2 (germline): MNHEY, SVGAGI. The CDR3 has 15 residues. Trimming stripped 4 bases from V and 5 bases from J, with 15 bases between. CDR3 protein: CASSSPGLKDQPQHF. The CDR3 bases are TGTGCCAGCAGTTCCCCGGGACTTAAGGATCAGCCCCAGCATTTT.

The rearrangement uses TRBV5-1 and TRBJ2-3, with D perhaps matching TRBD2 (6 bases). CDR3 length: 14 amino acids. Trimming took off 2 bases at V and 1 base at J, with 8 bases between the two ends. Germline values: CDR1 SGHRS, CDR2 YFSETQ. The CDR3 sequence: CASSLLAGTDTQYF. Written as DNA, the CDR3 is TGCGCCAGCAGCTTACTAGCCGGCACAGATACGCAGTATTTT.

The chain links TRBV6-4 to TRBJ2-1; tentative D call: TRBD2 (6 bases). V was trimmed by 2 bases and J by 0 bases, leaving 11 bases between them. CDR1 and CDR2 from the germline V gene are MRHNA and SNTAGT. The CDR3 runs to 16 residues. The CDR3 region has the DNA TGTGCCAGCAGTGACCCGGGGGTAAGCTCCTACAATGAGCAGTTCTTC. Translating it yields CASSDPGVSSYNEQFF.

V gene TRBV30 combines with J gene TRBJ2-4; 9 bases line up with TRBD2. CDR1 is GTSNPN, CDR2 SVGIG, per germline (reference sequence). The CDR3 is 16 residues long. Losses at the gene ends were 4 bases for V and 1 base for J; bases not matched to a gene: 8. The CDR3 DNA is TGTGCCTGGACGGACGGAGCGGGGGGCGCCAAAAACATTCAGTACTTC. Its protein is CAWTDGAGGAKNIQYF.

The V call is TRBV2, the J call TRBJ2-3; TRBD1 matches 9 bases. Germline CDR1 is SNHLY and CDR2 is FYNNEI. There are 15 residues in the CDR3. The trim removed 4 bases at V and 6 bases at J, leaving 8 bases unmatched. In nucleotides, the CDR3 is TGTGCCAGCAGTGGGGACAGGGTAATCGTGGATACGCAGTATTTT. Its protein is CASSGDRVIVDTQYF.

This rearrangement joins TRBV5-6 to TRBJ2-1, with D maybe TRBD2 (5 bases). This CDR3 is built from 12 residues. Germline CDR1 and CDR2: SGHDT and YYEEEE. V lost 0 bases and J lost 8, with 6 bases in between. CDR3 loop: CASSLGGDEQFF. CDR3 sequence (DNA): TGTGCCAGCAGCTTGGGGGGAGATGAGCAGTTCTTC.

This chain joins TRBV25-1 and TRBJ1-2; D remains ambiguous. The CDR3 contains 15 residues. The germline V and J ends were trimmed by 6 bases and 4 bases, with 18 bases remaining between them. Germline V gives CDR1 MGHDK, CDR2 SYGVNS. The CDR3 loop reads CASSSETGSAYGYTF. CDR3 DNA sequence: TGTGCCAGCAGCAGTGAGACGGGGTCGGCCTATGGCTACACCTTC.

This chain connects TRBV18 to TRBJ2-7; 8 bases are shared with TRBD1. Germline V gives CDR1 KGHSH, CDR2 LQKENI. This CDR3 contains 16 residues. Trimming took 6 bases from V and 3 from J; bases not matched to a gene: 13. CDR3 DNA: TGTGCCAGCTCTCCTACCCCGGGACAGGCCTTCTACGAGCAGTACTTC. This sequence encodes CASSPTPGQAFYEQYF.

This chain joins TRBV27 and TRBJ2-2; TRBD2 might be the D (7 bases). This CDR3 region has 17 residues. V was shortened by 6 bases and J by 0 bases, with 17 bases between the two germline ends. In germline, CDR1 is MNHEY, CDR2 SMNVEV (reference sequence). CDR3 in DNA: TGTGCCAGCAGGGCTCGAGGGGGGGGCGCGAACACCGGGGAGCTGTTTTTT. Amino acids: CASRARGGGANTGELFF.

The chain employs TRBV6-5 and TRBJ2-3; TRBD2 agrees at 9 bases. This CDR3 comprises 15 residues. Per the germline V gene, CDR1 is MNHEY and CDR2 is SVGAGI. With V trimmed by 2 bases and J by 5 bases, 5 bases remained unmatched. The CDR3 DNA reads TGTGCCAGCAGTTACGAAGGCGGGAGGGGAGATACGCAGTATTTT. Its protein product is CASSYEGGRGDTQYF.

CDR3 residues: CASRQLAGGGNEQFF. The CDR3 DNA sequence: TGTGCCAGCAGGCAACTAGCGGGGGGTGGTAATGAGCAGTTCTTC. The J gene is TRBJ2-1, the V gene TRBV6-1, with 12 bases fitting TRBD2. The CDR3 contains 15 residues. Trimming took 6 bases from V and 7 from J; bases not matched to a gene: 7. CDR1 and CDR2 (germline): MNHNS, SASEGT.

V usage is TRBV5-6 and J usage is TRBJ1-6; TRBD1 agrees at 7 bases. The CDR3 extends over 13 amino acids. CDR1 SGHDT and CDR2 YYEEEE come from the germline V gene. The trim removed 6 bases at V and 7 bases at J, leaving 4 bases unmatched. CDR3 sequence reads: CASTRQGNSPLHF. DNA for the CDR3: TGTGCCAGCACCCGACAGGGAAATTCACCCCTCCACTTT.

In this sample, this clone turned up once. This rearrangement joins TRBV5-4 to TRBJ2-2; 14 nucleotides align to TRBD2. The junction had 5 bases not matched to a gene; V was cut back by 0 bases and J by 4 bases. Per the germline V gene, CDR1 is SGHNT and CDR2 is YYREEE (reference sequence). This CDR3 has 18 amino acids. CDR3 protein: CASSLGLAGGPSTGELFF. The CDR3 nucleotides read TGTGCCAGCAGCTTGGGACTAGCGGGGGGGCCCAGCACCGGGGAGCTGTTTTTT.

The chain is built from TRBV5-4 and TRBJ1-5, with 7 positions matching TRBD1. J lost 7 bases, V lost 4 bases, and 14 bases had no gene match. The CDR3 runs 16 residues. Germline V lookup: CDR1 SGHNT, CDR2 YYREEE (reference sequence). CDR3 coding DNA: TGTGCCAGCAGCCAAGTCGGGCAGGGGGTAGGGCAGCCCCAGCATTTT. Protein product: CASSQVGQGVGQPQHF.

In this sample, this clone turned up once. The V call is TRBV7-9, the J call TRBJ1-2, with 8 bases that match TRBD1. The V gene end was trimmed by 4 bases and the J gene end by 4 bases; junction bases not matched to a gene: 8. The CDR3 extends over 15 amino acids. Per germline, CDR1 SEHNR and CDR2 FQNEAQ (reference sequence). CDR3 region: CASSYTGGEAYGYTF. CDR3 nucleotides: TGTGCCAGCAGCTATACAGGGGGGGAGGCCTATGGCTACACCTTC. The variable domain in full, with the rest retrieved from reference TRBV7-9 and TRBJ1-2, is DTGVSQNPRHKITKRGQNVTFRCDPISEHNRLYWYRQTLGQGPEFLTYFQNEAQLEKSRLLSDRFSAERPKGSFSTLEIQRTEQGDSAMYLCASSYTGGEAYGYTFGSGTRLTVV.

This chain joins TRBV5-6 and TRBJ2-5; D unresolved. Germline V lookup: CDR1 SGHDT, CDR2 YYEEEE. Trimming took 6 bases from V and 0 from J, leaving 9 bases between them. This CDR3 region has 13 residues. The CDR3 nucleotides read TGTGCCAGCAATATAGTTAACCAAGAGACCCAGTACTTC. It translates to CASNIVNQETQYF.

V is TRBV7-3 and J is TRBJ2-3; 10 nucleotides align to TRBD1. Germline trimming cut 6 bases from V and 7 bases from J; bases unmatched to any gene: 7. The CDR3 sequence is 14 residues long. The germline V gene has CDR1 SGHTA and CDR2 FQGTGA. The CDR3 bases are TGTGCCAGCAGATCCGGGACAGGGGTACATACGCAGTATTTT. This codes for CASRSGTGVHTQYF.

The V call is TRBV19, the J call TRBJ2-2; possible D gene TRBD1, 5 bases. Trimming shortened V by 7 bases and J by 4 bases, and 19 bases separated the two germline ends. This CDR3 contains 16 residues. Germline loops: CDR1 LNHDA, CDR2 SQIVND (reference sequence). The chain's CDR3 is CASTPDSALITGELFF. For the CDR3, the DNA is TGTGCCAGTACCCCTGACAGCGCTCTCATCACCGGGGAGCTGTTTTTT.

The V and J genes are TRBV6-1 and TRBJ1-3, with no clear D. Germline CDR1 is MNHNS and CDR2 is SASEGT. CDR3 length: 14 amino acids. The V and J ends lost 8 bases and 2 bases respectively, with 13 bases between them. The CDR3 region is CASRPGRAGNTIYF. CDR3 coding DNA: TGTGCCAGCCGTCCGGGAAGGGCTGGAAACACCATATATTTT.

This chain links TRBV28 with TRBJ1-1; 10 positions match TRBD1. With 5 bases clipped from V and 0 bases from J, the junction kept 9 bases outside the gene matches. Looked up from germline, CDR1 is MDHEN and CDR2 is SYDVKM. The CDR3 totals 17 residues. The CDR3 DNA reads as TGTGCCAGCAGTCTCAGGACAGGGGGTATTCTGAACACTGAAGCTTTCTTT. It yields the protein CASSLRTGGILNTEAFF. Supplemented by reference TRBV28 and TRBJ1-1, the full variable domain reads DVKVTQSSRYLVKRTGEKVFLECVQDMDHENMFWYRQDPGLGLRLIYFSYDVKMKEKGDIPEGYSVSREKKERFSLILESASTNQTSMYLCASSLRTGGILNTEAFFGQGTRLTVV.

The rearrangement joins TRBV6-1 to TRBJ2-1; the D gene is possibly TRBD2 (6 bases). Germline V CDR1 and CDR2: MNHNS, SASEGT. CDR3 size: 12 residues. The germline V and J ends were trimmed by 8 bases and 6 bases, with 11 bases remaining between them. In nucleotides, the CDR3 is TGTGCCAGCGGGAGGCTATTCAATGAGCAGTTCTTC. It yields the protein CASGRLFNEQFF.

The chain employs TRBV5-4 and TRBJ2-5; 11 nucleotides line up with TRBD1. CDR1 is SGHNT and CDR2 is YYREEE in the germline V gene (reference sequence). Trimming removed 1 base from V and 5 bases from J; junction bases left unmatched: 10. The CDR3 covers 17 residues. The CDR3 sequence is CASSLLGQGARMETQYF. CDR3 DNA: TGTGCCAGCAGCTTGTTAGGACAGGGGGCGCGAATGGAGACCCAGTACTTC.